Below are 10 T cell receptor beta chains sequenced from a single sample in a study of ipilimumab plus nivolumab after autologous stem cell transplantation. The protocol was immunoSEQ multiplex PCR, while the TCRdb copy is restricted to in-frame clones and leaves out a portion. The table lists tens of thousands of clones, approximately 86% of them singletons, with about 2.2% in the top ten. The sequenced sample was PBMCs, obtained in a trial of ipilimumab plus nivolumab as post-transplant consolidation. The receptors derive from a male donor with diffuse large B-cell lymphoma.

This clone has only one observation. The chain employs TRBV9 and TRBJ1-2; TRBD1 agrees at 9 bases. Germline assignment: CDR1 SGDLS and CDR2 YYNGEE. The CDR3 extends over 15 amino acids. V shed 0 bases and J 3 bases; nucleotides not matched to a gene: 3. CDR3 bases: TGTGCCAGCAGCGTAGGGACAGGGGCTCACTATGGCTACACCTTC. Translated, it gives CASSVGTGAHYGYTF.

The chain's CDR3 is CASSQDGRQPQHF. CDR3 coding DNA: TGCGCCAGCAGCCAAGATGGGAGGCAGCCCCAGCATTTT. V usage is TRBV4-3 and J usage is TRBJ1-5; D remains ambiguous. In germline, CDR1 is LGHNA, CDR2 YSLEER. Trimming cost V 0 bases and J 7 bases, with 7 bases left between them. This CDR3 comprises 13 residues.

V and J are TRBV11-3 and TRBJ2-7; D is ambiguous. The CDR3 consists of 14 residues. From germline, CDR1 is SGHNT and CDR2 YENEEA. Trimming took 5 bases from V and 4 from J, leaving 15 bases between them. The CDR3 spells CASSPRAGRYEQYF. As DNA, the CDR3 is TGTGCCAGCAGCCCTCGGGCAGGACGATACGAGCAGTACTTC.

As regards this clone: The sample carries other DNA sequences with the same CDR3. The J gene is TRBJ2-5, the V gene TRBV7-2, with TRBD2 identical over 10 bases. This CDR3 comprises 14 residues. The trim removed 4 bases at V and 4 bases at J, leaving 3 bases unmatched. Germline V gives CDR1 SGHTA, CDR2 FQGNSA. In DNA, the CDR3 is TGTGCCAGCAGCTCTAGCGGGGGCGGAGAGACCCAGTACTTC. As protein: CASSSSGGGETQYF.

The chain joins TRBV2 to TRBJ2-5; TRBD1 agrees at 7 bases. The CDR3 runs to 12 residues. CDR1 and CDR2 from the germline V gene are SNHLY and FYNNEI. The trim removed 8 bases at V and 7 bases at J, leaving 7 bases unmatched. The chain's CDR3 is CASGTAGGTQYF. The CDR3 coding sequence is TGTGCCAGCGGAACAGCAGGGGGGACCCAGTACTTC.

The V gene is TRBV7-2, the J gene TRBJ2-7; D gene unclear. The germline CDR1 and CDR2 sequences are SGHTA and FQGNSA. The ends were cut back, 1 base at V and 11 bases at J, with 21 bases in the middle. This CDR3 contains 15 residues. DNA of the CDR3: TGTGCCAGCAGCTTAGGTAGGGAAGGTCCCACACGGGAGTACTTC. It encodes CASSLGREGPTREYF.

This clone was found a few times. The V gene is TRBV18, the J gene TRBJ2-3; 12 bases are a match to TRBD2. This CDR3 spans 15 amino acids. Germline CDR1 KGHSH, CDR2 LQKENI. The trim removed 4 bases at V and 5 bases at J, leaving 4 bases unmatched. The CDR3 loop is CASSLRTSGVDTQYF. In DNA, the CDR3 is TGTGCCAGCTCACTCCGGACTAGCGGGGTAGATACGCAGTATTTT.

The rearrangement links TRBV6-5 to TRBJ1-3, with TRBD1 as a possible D gene (5 bases). The CDR3 contains 16 residues. With 0 bases removed from V and 3 bases from J, the gap between germline ends came to 12 bases. CDR1 and CDR2 (germline): MNHEY, SVGAGI. The CDR3, as DNA: TGTGCCAGCAGTTACTCTCCCGAGGGACTTGGAAACACCATATATTTT. Its protein product is CASSYSPEGLGNTIYF.

V is TRBV5-6 and J is TRBJ1-2; D is unresolved. Germline assignment: CDR1 SGHDT and CDR2 YYEEEE. Trimming removed 4 bases from V and 2 bases from J, with 12 bases in between. The CDR3 extends over 14 amino acids. Here the CDR3 DNA reads TGTGCCAGCAGCCCCAAGCCGGGGAACTATGGCTACACCTTC. This gives the protein CASSPKPGNYGYTF.

This chain uses TRBV7-3 with TRBJ2-3; no definite D call. CDR1 is SGHTA, CDR2 FQGTGA, per germline. Trimming cost V 5 bases and J 0 bases, with 9 bases left between them. This CDR3 spans 14 amino acids. The DNA for the CDR3 is TGTGCCAGCAGCCCTCTCGCTAGCACAGATACGCAGTATTTT. Translated: CASSPLASTDTQYF. Looking up the rest from reference TRBV7-3 and TRBJ2-3 gives the full variable domain: GAGVSQTPSNKVTEKGKYVELRCDPISGHTALYWYRQSLGQGPEFLIYFQGTGAADDSGLPNDRFFAVRPEGSVSTLKIQRTERGDSAVYLCASSPLASTDTQYFGPGTRLTVL.